This T cell receptor beta chain is from a study of blood T cell repertoires in COVID-19. At the level of the study: The analysed material was cDNA or gDNA that came from T cells, B-cell-depleted T cells, or PBMCs.

Looked up from germline, CDR1 is SEHNR and CDR2 is FQNEAQ (reference sequence). The CDR3 extends over 14 amino acids. The V gene lost 1 base and the J gene lost 1 base, with 6 bases spanning the gap. On this clone itself: At the DNA level, this CDR3 is encoded by other sequences in the same sample as well.

Original analysis: Amplification of reference gene primers provided the estimated nucleated cell counts. Sequenced by immunoSEQ multiplex PCR; TCRdb stores in-frame clones only, minus some. D and trimming were read from the DNA, whereas the V and J calls and clone size are those reported in that table. The data show about 190,000 clones, roughly nine tenths seen once. Sequences were obtained from peripheral blood. The genes are TRBV7-9 and TRBJ2-3; weak D call: TRBD1 (6 bases). The TCR originated in a man aged 30 to 39 with acute or convalescent COVID-19. In DNA form, the CDR3 reads TGTGCCAGCAGCTTAGGACAGGGCACAGATACGCAGTATTTT. This gives the protein CASSLGQGTDTQYF.